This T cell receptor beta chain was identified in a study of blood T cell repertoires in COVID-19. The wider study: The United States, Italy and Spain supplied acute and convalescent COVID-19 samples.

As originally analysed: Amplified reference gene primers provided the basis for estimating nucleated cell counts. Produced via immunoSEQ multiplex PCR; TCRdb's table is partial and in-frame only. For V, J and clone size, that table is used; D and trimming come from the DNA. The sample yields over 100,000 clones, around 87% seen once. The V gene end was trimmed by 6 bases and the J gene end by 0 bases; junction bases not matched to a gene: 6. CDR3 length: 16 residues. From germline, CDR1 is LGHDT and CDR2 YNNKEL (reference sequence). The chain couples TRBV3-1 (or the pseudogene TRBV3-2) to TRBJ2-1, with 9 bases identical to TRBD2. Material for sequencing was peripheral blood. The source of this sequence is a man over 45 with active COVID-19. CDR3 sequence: CASSQGLASSYNEQFF. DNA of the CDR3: TGTGCCAGCAGTCAGGGACTAGCTAGCTCCTACAATGAGCAGTTCTTC.